These 23 T cell receptor beta chains came from one sample sequenced in a study of cytomegalovirus exposure and HLA in healthy donors. Primers for the PCR totalled 60 Vbeta and 13 Jbeta. Assay: immunoSEQ multiplex PCR; the TCRdb copy retains only in-frame clones and omits some. Of about 180,000 clones in the sample, around 80% were seen once. The sequenced sample consisted of PBMCs. These TCRs come from a man aged 18-30 years in good health and CMV-seronegative.

This rearrangement joins TRBV10-1 to TRBJ1-5, with D uncertain. CDR3 length: 15 residues. The germline V gene has CDR1 WNHNN and CDR2 SYGVQD (reference sequence). V was shortened by 7 bases and J by 5 bases, with 18 bases between the two germline ends. Here the CDR3 DNA reads TGCGCCAGCATGAATGTTAGGAGGTGGCATCAGCCCCAGCATTTT. It codes for CASMNVRRWHQPQHF.

The J gene is TRBJ2-2, the V gene TRBV5-1; 12 bases agree with TRBD2. Germline V gene lookup returns CDR1 SGHRS and CDR2 YFSETQ. The ends lost 2 bases at V and 3 bases at J; junction bases unmatched: 11. This CDR3 comprises 19 residues. The CDR3, as DNA: TGCGCCAGCAGCTTTGGCCTAGCGGGAGGGGCGCGGGACACCGGGGAGCTGTTTTTT. Translating gives CASSFGLAGGARDTGELFF.

V gene TRBV2 combines with J gene TRBJ2-1; D might be TRBD2 (6 bases). The CDR3 has 13 amino acids. Between the trimmed V and J ends, which lost 7 bases and 7 bases, there was a span of 14 bases. Germline lookup yields CDR1 SNHLY and CDR2 FYNNEI. This chain's CDR3 is CASTRDWGNEQFF. The CDR3, as DNA: TGTGCCAGCACCCGGGACTGGGGAAATGAGCAGTTCTTC.

This chain joins TRBV30 and TRBJ2-1; 7 bases are a match to TRBD2. There are 14 residues in the CDR3. The V gene's germline CDR1 is GTSNPN and CDR2 SVGIG (reference sequence). The ends lost 2 bases at V and 2 bases at J; junction bases unmatched: 3. This CDR3 is CAWSPAGAYNEQFF. In DNA, the CDR3 is TGTGCCTGGAGTCCGGCGGGGGCCTACAATGAGCAGTTCTTC.

The chain couples TRBV6-6 to TRBJ2-1, with 8 bases that match TRBD1. This CDR3 has 13 residues. CDR1 and CDR2 (germline): MNHNY, SVGAGI (reference sequence). J was trimmed by 7 bases and V by 6 bases; bases with no gene match: 5. This CDR3 is CASSGQGWNEQFF. The DNA for the CDR3 is TGTGCCAGCAGCGGACAGGGTTGGAATGAGCAGTTCTTC.

Only a few counts were recorded for this clone. The rearrangement links TRBV7-2 to TRBJ2-1, with TRBD2 as a possible D gene (6 bases). Germline V gives CDR1 SGHTA, CDR2 FQGNSA. V was trimmed by 0 bases and J by 0 bases, leaving 15 bases between them. This CDR3 has 18 residues. The CDR3 here is CASSLAGTGSGSYNEQFF. The CDR3 nucleotides are TGTGCCAGCAGCTTAGCTGGGACTGGGAGTGGCTCCTACAATGAGCAGTTCTTC.

The chain recombines TRBV4-2 with TRBJ1-2; 8 bases map to TRBD1. The CDR3 is 15 amino acids. With V trimmed by 0 bases and J by 3 bases, 3 bases remained unmatched. Germline V CDR1 and CDR2: LGHNA, YNFKEQ. The CDR3 region is CASSQETGGHYGYTF. CDR3 nucleotides: TGTGCCAGCAGCCAAGAAACAGGGGGGCACTATGGCTACACCTTC.

This clone was picked up one time. The chain joins TRBV19 to TRBJ2-4; the match to TRBD1 covers 9 bases. V was pared by 6 bases and J by 2 bases, with 5 bases of the junction left unmatched. Germline values: CDR1 LNHDA, CDR2 SQIVND (reference sequence). The CDR3 totals 15 residues. The CDR3 protein is CASSPGTGSKNIQYF. The DNA of the CDR3 is TGTGCCAGTAGCCCCGGGACAGGGTCCAAAAACATTCAGTACTTC.

The chain links TRBV30 to TRBJ2-1; 9 bases match TRBD2. Unmatched junction bases numbered 4, after V lost 1 base and J lost 9 bases. Germline loops: CDR1 GTSNPN, CDR2 SVGIG (reference sequence). This CDR3 spans 13 amino acids. The CDR3 is CAWSGNSGGEQFF. CDR3 nucleotide sequence: TGTGCCTGGAGTGGAAATAGCGGGGGTGAGCAGTTCTTC.

This chain joins TRBV19 and TRBJ2-3; 11 nucleotides line up with TRBD2. The CDR3 is 15 residues long. V gave up 4 bases and J gave up 5 bases; unmatched junction bases: 5. Germline-derived CDR1 and CDR2 are LNHDA and SQIVND (reference sequence). CDR3 nucleotides: TGTGCCAGTAGTAGACTAGCGGGAAGGATAGATACGCAGTATTTT. This encodes CASSRLAGRIDTQYF.

This clone has just a few counts. V and J are TRBV18 and TRBJ2-7; the match to TRBD1 covers 7 bases. From germline, CDR1 is KGHSH and CDR2 LQKENI. The CDR3 length is 16 residues. With 3 bases clipped from V and 5 bases from J, the junction kept 13 bases outside the gene matches. In DNA, the CDR3 is TGTGCCAGCTCACCGAACGACAGGGTAAATAAAAACGAGCAGTACTTC. Protein: CASSPNDRVNKNEQYF.

The chain couples TRBV5-4 to TRBJ2-1; TRBD2 is a possible D gene (5 bases). Germline CDR1 SGHNT, CDR2 YYREEE (reference sequence). The CDR3 sequence is 14 residues long. V shed 2 bases and J shed 13 bases, with 19 bases lying between them. For the CDR3, the DNA is TGTGCCAGCAGCTTAGCGGCGCCCCTTATGGAACAGTTCTTC. Residues: CASSLAAPLMEQFF. Variable domain in full (rest from reference TRBV5-4 and TRBJ2-1): ETGVTQSPTHLIKTRGQQVTLRCSSQSGHNTVSWYQQALGQGPQFIFQYYREEENGRGNFPPRFSGLQFPNYSSELNVNALELDDSALYLCASSLAAPLMEQFFGPGTRLTVL.

V usage is TRBV19 and J usage is TRBJ2-6, with 9 positions matching TRBD1. The CDR3 length is 18 residues. V dropped 7 bases and J dropped 0; count of bases not matched to a gene: 10. In germline, CDR1 is LNHDA, CDR2 SQIVND (reference sequence). The CDR3 coding sequence is TGTGCCAGTACCGGAAGGGGACAGGGAACCTCTGGGGCCAACGTCCTGACTTTC. It translates to CASTGRGQGTSGANVLTF.

V usage is TRBV4-1 and J usage is TRBJ1-2; D gene ambiguous. The V gene lost 0 bases and the J gene lost 7 bases, with 15 bases spanning the gap. The CDR3 is 15 amino acids. Germline loops: CDR1 MGHRA, CDR2 YSYEKL. The CDR3 DNA is TGCGCCAGCAGCCAAGATTGGTTAGACTCGGGTGGCTACACCTTC. Protein product: CASSQDWLDSGGYTF.

This sequence joins TRBV19 and TRBJ2-5; 9 nucleotides agree with TRBD2. The V and J ends lost 4 bases and 2 bases, in that order; junction bases with no gene match: 17. The CDR3 extends over 19 amino acids. Germline V gives CDR1 LNHDA, CDR2 SQIVND (reference sequence). The CDR3 DNA sequence: TGTGCCAGTAGTAACGAGCTGGCTAGCGGGACCCCCTTTCAAGAGACCCAGTACTTC. Translated, it gives CASSNELASGTPFQETQYF.

CDR3 loop: CASSLRTGDEQFF. CDR3 nucleotide sequence: TGTGCCAGCTCACTAAGGACAGGGGACGAGCAGTTCTTC. V and J are TRBV18 and TRBJ2-1; the match to TRBD1 covers 9 bases. The germline V gene has CDR1 KGHSH and CDR2 LQKENI. This CDR3 has 13 residues. The ends lost 4 bases at V and 10 bases at J; junction bases unmatched: 5.

The V call is TRBV5-5, the J call TRBJ1-3; TRBD1 aligns across 8 bases. The CDR3 is 16 residues long. J was trimmed by 1 base and V by 2 bases; bases with no gene match: 5. In germline, CDR1 is SGHKS, CDR2 YYEKEE (reference sequence). The CDR3 DNA reads TGTGCCAGCAGCTTTTTGGACAGGGTGTCTGGAAACACCATATATTTT. Translation: CASSFLDRVSGNTIYF. Filled out from reference TRBV5-5 and TRBJ1-3, the complete variable domain reads DAGVTQSPTHLIKTRGQQVTLRCSPISGHKSVSWYQQVLGQGPQFIFQYYEKEERGRGNFPDRFSARQFPNYSSELNVNALLLGDSALYLCASSFLDRVSGNTIYFGEGSWLTVV.

This clone was recorded a few times. This sequence joins TRBV6-5 and TRBJ1-1, with D maybe TRBD1 (5 bases). V lost 7 bases and J 7 bases, leaving 13 bases between the germline ends. The CDR3 sequence is 12 residues long. The germline gives CDR1 MNHEY, CDR2 SVGAGI. The CDR3 region is CASTPGRGEAFF. For the CDR3, the DNA is TGTGCCAGCACTCCCGGGAGGGGTGAAGCTTTCTTT.

The chain employs TRBV7-9 and TRBJ1-1; possibly TRBD1 for D (5 bases). Germline loops: CDR1 SEHNR, CDR2 FQNEAQ (reference sequence). V shed 3 bases and J shed 3 bases, with 11 bases lying between them. This CDR3 has 14 amino acids. CDR3 nucleotide sequence: TGTGCCAGCAGCTTGGGGCAGGGTCACACTGAAGCTTTCTTT. It codes for CASSLGQGHTEAFF.

This clone was picked up a small number of times. This chain links TRBV2 with TRBJ1-5, with TRBD1 matching over 7 bases. Trimming at V came to 6 bases and at J to 4 bases, leaving 9 bases not matched to a gene. Germline V gives CDR1 SNHLY, CDR2 FYNNEI. The CDR3 has 15 amino acids. CDR3 DNA sequence: TGTGCCAGCAGGGTTTACAGGGGATCGAATCAGCCCCAGCATTTT. Translated, it gives CASRVYRGSNQPQHF.

V usage is TRBV7-6 and J usage is TRBJ2-3; D is unresolved. The CDR3 sequence is 16 residues long. The germline V gene has CDR1 SGHVS and CDR2 FNYEAQ. Trimming removed 1 base at V and 2 bases at J, with 13 bases between. CDR3 sequence: CASSLEVGRSTDTQYF. The CDR3 DNA reads as TGTGCCAGCAGCTTAGAGGTGGGCCGCTCCACAGATACGCAGTATTTT.

The chain joins TRBV6-1 to TRBJ1-1, with TRBD1 matching 9 bases. In germline, CDR1 is MNHNS, CDR2 SASEGT. V was pared by 1 base and J by 8 bases, with 5 bases of the junction left unmatched. CDR3 length: 14 residues. CDR3 nucleotide sequence: TGTGCCAGCAGTGAAGGGACAGGGGCGAAAGAAGCTTTCTTT. Protein product: CASSEGTGAKEAFF.

A single count supports this clone. The chain joins TRBV5-1 to TRBJ1-3; D not resolved. Germline V gives CDR1 SGHRS, CDR2 YFSETQ. The CDR3 has 12 amino acids. V was cut by 3 bases and J by 3 bases, with 4 bases left in between. The CDR3 bases are TGCGCCAGCAGCTCCGGTGGAAACACCATATATTTT. It yields the protein CASSSGGNTIYF.